The next 14 T cell receptor beta chains were all read from a single sample in a study of OX40 agonist ivuxolimab in advanced cancers. The protocol was immunoSEQ multiplex PCR, while the TCRdb copy is restricted to in-frame clones and leaves out a portion. In the table there are tens of thousands of clones, 85% to 90% of which are singletons. The sequenced sample was CD4+ or CD8+ T cells sorted from blood, obtained in a trial of the OX40 agonist ivuxolimab. These receptors were collected from an adult with an advanced solid tumor such as melanoma, head and neck, liver or kidney cancer.

The chain joins TRBV9 to TRBJ2-7, with 9 nucleotides matching TRBD1. The V and J ends lost 3 bases and 4 bases, in that order; junction bases with no gene match: 11. The germline V gene has CDR1 SGDLS and CDR2 YYNGEE. CDR3 length: 16 amino acids. CDR3 sequence (DNA): TGTGCCAGCAGCGAAGGTCCCGGGACAGGGCTATACGAGCAGTACTTC. Residues: CASSEGPGTGLYEQYF.

The chain couples TRBV29-1 to TRBJ1-2, with D perhaps TRBD1 (5 bases). The CDR3 runs to 12 residues. Trimming stripped 3 bases from V and 7 bases from J, with 12 bases between. Germline V gene lookup returns CDR1 SQVTM and CDR2 ANQGSEA. The CDR3 region is CSVDARGAGYTF. In DNA form, the CDR3 reads TGCAGCGTTGATGCGAGGGGAGCTGGCTACACCTTC.

The genes are TRBV28 and TRBJ2-1; 8 bases map to TRBD2. CDR1 is MDHEN, CDR2 SYDVKM, per germline. V shed 6 bases, J shed 8 bases, and the junction held 6 bases outside the gene matches. CDR3 size: 13 residues. Here the CDR3 DNA reads TGTGCCAGCAGGCTAGCGGGTGGGGATGAGCAGTTCTTC. Translation gives CASRLAGGDEQFF.

The V gene is TRBV30, the J gene TRBJ1-5; 8 nucleotides agree with TRBD1. The CDR3 spans 14 residues. Germline trimming cut 1 base from V and 12 bases from J; bases unmatched to any gene: 11. CDR1 and CDR2 (germline): GTSNPN, SVGIG (reference sequence). In DNA form, the CDR3 reads TGTGCCTGGAGTGAGGACAGGGCCAGTAGGATCCAGCATTTT. Protein product: CAWSEDRASRIQHF.

The chain employs TRBV5-6 and TRBJ1-1, with D hard to call. Deletions cut 0 bases from V and 10 bases from J, with 19 bases between. Germline V gives CDR1 SGHDT, CDR2 YYEEEE. This CDR3 comprises 15 residues. The CDR3 here is CASSLGFWNSVGAFF. CDR3 coding DNA: TGTGCCAGCAGCTTGGGCTTTTGGAACTCCGTGGGAGCTTTCTTT.

The genes are TRBV18 and TRBJ2-1; possibly TRBD1 or TRBD2 for D (5 bases each). V shed 7 bases and J shed 3 bases, with 16 bases lying between them. Germline V gene lookup returns CDR1 KGHSH and CDR2 LQKENI. The CDR3 is 15 amino acids. CDR3 coding DNA: TGTGCCAGCTTCACGTTGGGACGGCTCTACAATGAGCAGTTCTTC. It yields the protein CASFTLGRLYNEQFF.

V and J are TRBV20-1 and TRBJ1-2; D is ambiguous. CDR1 and CDR2 (germline): DFQATT, SNEGSKA (reference sequence). This CDR3 is built from 11 residues. Trimming removed 6 bases from V and 0 bases from J, with 5 bases in between. Here the CDR3 reads CSAQSNYGYTF. In DNA, the CDR3 is TGCAGTGCCCAGTCTAACTATGGCTACACCTTC.

The V call is TRBV14, the J call TRBJ1-1, with 8 nucleotides matching TRBD1. The CDR3 has 15 amino acids. The J segment lost 1 base and the V segment lost 4 bases, leaving 5 bases of the junction unmatched. The V gene's germline CDR1 is SGHDN and CDR2 FVKESK. The chain's CDR3 is CASSPQGAQNTEAFF. As DNA, the CDR3 is TGTGCCAGCAGCCCCCAGGGGGCCCAGAACACTGAAGCTTTCTTT. Looking up the rest from reference TRBV14 and TRBJ1-1 gives the full variable domain: EAGVTQFPSHSVIEKGQTVTLRCDPISGHDNLYWYRRVMGKEIKFLLHFVKESKQDESGMPNNRFLAERTGGTYSTLKVQPAELEDSGVYFCASSPQGAQNTEAFFGQGTRLTVV.

The chain uses TRBV19 and TRBJ1-2; TRBD1 agrees at 8 bases. The germline CDR1 and CDR2 sequences are LNHDA and SQIVND (reference sequence). Trimming removed 1 base from V and 7 bases from J; junction bases left unmatched: 8. The CDR3 sequence is 15 residues long. CDR3 in DNA: TGTGCCAGTAGTATAGTGACAGGGGATTCTATTGGCTACACCTTC. Residues: CASSIVTGDSIGYTF.

This clone was seen a few times. For the CDR3, the DNA is TGTGCCAGCAGCTTATCCGGTGGCAATGAGCAGTTCTTC. It specifies CASSLSGGNEQFF. The chain joins TRBV7-2 to TRBJ2-1; D is uncertain. The CDR3 loop spans 13 amino acids. Germline V gene data show CDR1 as SGHTA and CDR2 as FQGNSA. V was cut by 2 bases and J by 6 bases, with 8 bases left in between.

This clone was seen only once. J is TRBJ2-1 and V is TRBV5-1, with a weak D call TRBD2 (6 bases). The germline V and J ends were trimmed by 3 bases and 7 bases, with 11 bases remaining between them. The CDR3 runs 13 residues. Germline CDR1 is SGHRS and CDR2 is YFSETQ. The chain's CDR3 is CASSSAGSNEQFF. The CDR3 DNA is TGCGCCAGCAGCTCTGCGGGGTCAAATGAGCAGTTCTTC. Complete variable domain (other parts from reference TRBV5-1 and TRBJ2-1): KAGVTQTPRYLIKTRGQQVTLSCSPISGHRSVSWYQQTPGQGLQFLFEYFSETQRNKGNFPGRFSGRQFSNSRSEMNVSTLELGDSALYLCASSSAGSNEQFFGPGTRLTVL.

The rearrangement joins TRBV6-5 to TRBJ1-4, with D perhaps TRBD1 (5 bases). This CDR3 is 14 amino acids long. Trimming stripped 6 bases from V and 7 bases from J, with 15 bases between. Germline V gene sequence: CDR1 MNHEY, CDR2 SVGAGI. The CDR3 DNA is TGTGCCAGCAGCAAAGACAGCGACCGTGAAAAACTGTTTTTT. It codes for CASSKDSDREKLFF.

J is TRBJ2-5 and V is TRBV9; TRBD1 matches 7 bases. The V and J ends lost 5 bases and 3 bases, in that order; junction bases with no gene match: 7. CDR3 length equals 14 residues. Germline V gene sequence: CDR1 SGDLS, CDR2 YYNGEE. The CDR3 sequence: CASSRQGSEETQYF. In DNA form, the CDR3 reads TGTGCCAGCAGTCGACAGGGATCGGAAGAGACCCAGTACTTC.

Regarding this clone: No DNA is shown, since the ends of the CDR3 on it are uncertain; the CDR3 is the one TCRdb lists. This chain connects TRBV7-5 to TRBJ1-2. TRBV7-5 is a documented pseudogene. The CDR3 is 20 residues long, ends included. The CDR3: CVRSFPSGGRWGCGNYGYTF.